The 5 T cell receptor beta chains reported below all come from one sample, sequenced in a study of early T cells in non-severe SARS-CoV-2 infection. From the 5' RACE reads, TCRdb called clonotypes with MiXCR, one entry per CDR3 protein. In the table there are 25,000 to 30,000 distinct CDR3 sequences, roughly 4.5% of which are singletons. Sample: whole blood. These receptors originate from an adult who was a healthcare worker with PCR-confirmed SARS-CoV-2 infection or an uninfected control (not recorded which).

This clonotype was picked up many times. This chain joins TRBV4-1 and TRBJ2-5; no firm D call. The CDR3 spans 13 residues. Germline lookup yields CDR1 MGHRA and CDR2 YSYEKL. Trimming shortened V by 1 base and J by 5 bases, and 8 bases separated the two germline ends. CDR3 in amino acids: CASSQGTWETQYF. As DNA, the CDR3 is TGCGCCAGCAGCCAAGGGACCTGGGAGACCCAGTACTTC.

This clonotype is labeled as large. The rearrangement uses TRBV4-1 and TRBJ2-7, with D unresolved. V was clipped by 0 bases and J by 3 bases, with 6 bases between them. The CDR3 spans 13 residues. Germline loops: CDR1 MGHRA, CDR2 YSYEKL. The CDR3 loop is CASSQEVFYEQYF. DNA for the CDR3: TGCGCCAGCAGCCAAGAAGTTTTCTACGAGCAGTACTTC.

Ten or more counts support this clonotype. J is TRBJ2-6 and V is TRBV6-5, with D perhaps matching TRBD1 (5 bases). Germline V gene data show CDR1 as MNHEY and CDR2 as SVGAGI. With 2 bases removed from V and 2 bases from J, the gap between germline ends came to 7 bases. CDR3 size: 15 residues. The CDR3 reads CASSYQGPGANVLTF. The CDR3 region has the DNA TGTGCCAGCAGTTACCAGGGCCCTGGGGCCAACGTCCTGACTTTC.

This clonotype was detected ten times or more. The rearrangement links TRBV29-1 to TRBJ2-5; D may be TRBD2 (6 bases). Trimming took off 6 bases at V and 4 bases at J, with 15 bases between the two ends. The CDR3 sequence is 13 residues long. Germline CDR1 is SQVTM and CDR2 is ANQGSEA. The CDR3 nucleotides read TGCAGCGTCACGACTAGGTCCATAGAGACCCAGTACTTC. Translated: CSVTTRSIETQYF.

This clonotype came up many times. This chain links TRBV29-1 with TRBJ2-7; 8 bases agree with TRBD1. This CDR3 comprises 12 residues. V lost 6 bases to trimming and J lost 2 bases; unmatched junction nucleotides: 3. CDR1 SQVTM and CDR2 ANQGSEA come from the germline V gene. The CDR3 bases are TGCAGCGTCCAGACAGGGGCCTACGAGCAGTACTTC. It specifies CSVQTGAYEQYF.